This T cell receptor (beta chain) was found in a study of T cell responses to AZD1222 COVID-19 vaccine. Overall study findings and caveats: Most donors were white British, females outnumbered males, and clonal diversity was possibly underestimated. When two AZD1222 doses had been given, Spike-specific TCR breadth and depth rose. Regions 160-218 and 743-854 dominated among vaccine-associated CD4 TCRs spanning spike.

Profiling relied on immunoSEQ multiplex PCR, and the TCRdb table lists in-frame clones only, not all of them. The sample contains more than 85,000 clones, roughly 80% of which appear only once. This clone was seen a handful of times. What it recognizes is unknown. The CDR3 has 17 amino acids. Germline loops: CDR1 LGHDT, CDR2 YNNKEL (reference sequence). With 5 bases removed from V and 5 bases from J, the gap between germline ends came to 22 bases. The clonotype comes from an adult in good health. This specimen was peripheral blood, taken on day 0 of AZD1222 vaccination. V gene TRBV3-1 (or the pseudogene TRBV3-2) combines with J gene TRBJ2-1; perhaps TRBD2 as D (6 bases). This chain's CDR3 is CASSTSKLATFHNEQFF. In DNA form, the CDR3 reads TGTGCCAGCAGCACGTCGAAACTAGCTACGTTTCACAATGAGCAGTTCTTC.